Listed here are 22 T cell receptor beta chains from one sample, sequenced in a study of OX40 agonist ivuxolimab in advanced cancers. The protocol was immunoSEQ multiplex PCR, while the TCRdb copy is restricted to in-frame clones and leaves out a portion. This sample has roughly 35,000 clones, with around 82% found just once. Sequences were derived from CD4+ or CD8+ T cells sorted from blood, sampled in a trial of the OX40 agonist ivuxolimab. These receptors were collected from an adult with an advanced solid tumor such as melanoma, head and neck, liver or kidney cancer.

This chain uses TRBV11-2 with TRBJ1-2; 12 nucleotides agree with TRBD1. Germline values: CDR1 SGHAT, CDR2 FQNNGV. The CDR3 has 17 amino acids. The junction had 10 bases not matched to a gene; V was cut back by 0 bases and J by 8 bases. The DNA for the CDR3 is TGTGCCAGCAGCTTAGATGCCGGGACAGGGGGCGCGGGAGGCTACACCTTC. It codes for CASSLDAGTGGAGGYTF.

This clone showed up just a few times. This chain connects TRBV9 to TRBJ2-1; D is unresolved. Germline values: CDR1 SGDLS, CDR2 YYNGEE. This CDR3 has 15 amino acids. Trimming removed 0 bases at V and 6 bases at J, with 13 bases between. The CDR3 DNA follows: TGTGCCAGCAGCGTAGATATTAGACTTTCCAATGAGCAGTTCTTC. Translation gives CASSVDIRLSNEQFF.

The chain employs TRBV15 and TRBJ2-6; D ambiguous. Trimming removed 1 base at V and 0 bases at J, with 7 bases between. In germline, CDR1 is LNHNV, CDR2 YYDKDF (reference sequence). This CDR3 is built from 16 residues. The CDR3 region is CATSRGGVSGANVLTF. For the CDR3, the DNA is TGTGCCACCAGCAGAGGTGGAGTCTCTGGGGCCAACGTCCTGACTTTC.

This clone was detected a few times. The chain recombines TRBV28 with TRBJ1-2; D gene unclear. The germline V gene encodes CDR1 MDHEN and CDR2 SYDVKM. V gave up 4 bases and J gave up 5 bases, with 5 bases separating them. The CDR3 is 11 residues long. CDR3 nucleotide sequence: TGTGCCAGCAGTTGGCGGTATGGCTACACCTTC. This sequence encodes CASSWRYGYTF.

The chain carries TRBV7-9 and TRBJ2-5; no reliable D call. Trimming removed 5 bases at V and 2 bases at J, with 12 bases between. Looked up from germline, CDR1 is SEHNR and CDR2 is FQNEAQ (reference sequence). The CDR3 is 14 amino acids. The CDR3 DNA reads TGTGCCAGCAGCCCCTACGGACGGCAAGAGACCCAGTACTTC. As protein: CASSPYGRQETQYF.

The chain is built from TRBV9 and TRBJ2-3, with a weak D call TRBD1 (6 bases). Trimming stripped 5 bases from V and 6 bases from J, with 10 bases between. Germline V gene lookup returns CDR1 SGDLS and CDR2 YYNGEE. The CDR3 totals 12 residues. The CDR3 DNA follows: TGTGCCAGCAGGGGGGCCTCCGATACGCAGTATTTT. Translating it yields CASRGASDTQYF.

This chain joins TRBV11-2 and TRBJ2-1; 9 bases match TRBD2. Trimming removed 3 bases from V and 10 bases from J; junction bases left unmatched: 10. The CDR3 runs to 15 residues. The germline V gene has CDR1 SGHAT and CDR2 FQNNGV. CDR3 DNA sequence: TGTGCCAGCAGCTTGGGTGGCGGGGGGGCCAGAGAGCAGTTCTTC. Amino acids: CASSLGGGGAREQFF.

The rearrangement links TRBV5-1 to TRBJ2-5; no clear D gene. V was pared by 3 bases and J by 5 bases, with 17 bases between. This CDR3 has 15 residues. CDR1 and CDR2 (germline): SGHRS, YFSETQ. The DNA for the CDR3 is TGCGCCAGCAGCTCCTTAACCGGTCGGCTGGAGACCCAGTACTTC. This sequence encodes CASSSLTGRLETQYF.

This rearrangement joins TRBV10-1 to TRBJ2-1; the match to TRBD2 covers 9 bases. J gave up 3 bases and V 5 bases, and 5 bases lay outside the gene matches. Germline loops: CDR1 WNHNN, CDR2 SYGVQD (reference sequence). The CDR3 is made up of 15 amino acids. The CDR3 DNA is TGCGCCAGCAGTCCAGCGGGGGGCCGCTACAATGAGCAGTTCTTC. It is translated as CASSPAGGRYNEQFF.

The V and J genes are TRBV4-3 and TRBJ2-7; D ambiguous. This CDR3 contains 14 residues. CDR1 LGHNA and CDR2 YSLEER come from the germline V gene. V lost 1 base and J 4 bases, leaving 11 bases between the germline ends. CDR3 DNA: TGCGCCAGCAGCCAAGCGTACGGTGTTTACGAGCAGTACTTC. Translating it yields CASSQAYGVYEQYF.

CDR3 nucleotide sequence: TGTGCCAGCAGTTTTACAGGACCTCACACCGGGGAGCTGTTTTTT. It specifies CASSFTGPHTGELFF. The J gene is TRBJ2-2, the V gene TRBV27, with a possible D match to TRBD1 (5 bases). Germline V gene data show CDR1 as MNHEY and CDR2 as SMNVEV (reference sequence). The CDR3 runs 15 residues. V lost 3 bases and J 3 bases, leaving 11 bases between the germline ends.

The gene calls are TRBV19 and TRBJ1-2; D uncertain. The CDR3 is 15 residues long. The V gene's germline CDR1 is LNHDA and CDR2 SQIVND (reference sequence). With 4 bases removed from V and 5 bases from J, the gap between germline ends came to 17 bases. The CDR3 DNA reads as TGTGCCAGTAGTAAGTCTCGGGGTGTCCAATATGGCTACACCTTC. As protein: CASSKSRGVQYGYTF.

This chain links TRBV30 with TRBJ2-7; D unresolved. Germline assignment: CDR1 GTSNPN and CDR2 SVGIG (reference sequence). Trimming pared 4 bases from V and 2 bases from J, leaving 9 bases between. This CDR3 is built from 12 residues. The CDR3 region is CAWNGRAYEQYF. The CDR3 region has the DNA TGTGCCTGGAACGGAAGAGCCTACGAGCAGTACTTC.

The V and J genes are TRBV5-6 and TRBJ1-2; tentatively, D is TRBD1 (5 bases). CDR1 and CDR2 (germline): SGHDT, YYEEEE. The CDR3 is 15 amino acids. Trimming left V 3 bases short and J 4 bases short, with 16 bases between. CDR3 in amino acids: CASSSPRTRGYGYTF. Here the CDR3 DNA reads TGTGCCAGCAGCTCACCACGGACACGTGGCTATGGCTACACCTTC. The entire variable domain, with the rest obtained from reference TRBV5-6 and TRBJ1-2, is as follows: DAGVTQSPTHLIKTRGQQVTLRCSPKSGHDTVSWYQQALGQGPQFIFQYYEEEERQRGNFPDRFSGHQFPNYSSELNVNALLLGDSALYLCASSSPRTRGYGYTFGSGTRLTVV.

The rearrangement joins TRBV6-1 to TRBJ1-1, with 7 bases that match TRBD1. The V gene end was trimmed by 3 bases and the J gene end by 1 base; junction bases not matched to a gene: 5. CDR3 length: 15 residues. Germline V gene lookup returns CDR1 MNHNS and CDR2 SASEGT. The DNA of the CDR3 is TGTGCCAGCAGTGATGGGACAGCCCAGAACACTGAAGCTTTCTTT. Translating it yields CASSDGTAQNTEAFF.

The V gene is TRBV9, the J gene TRBJ1-3; D possibly corresponds to TRBD1 (5 bases). With 0 bases removed from V and 0 bases from J, the gap between germline ends came to 19 bases. CDR3 length: 19 residues. From germline, CDR1 is SGDLS and CDR2 YYNGEE. DNA of the CDR3: TGTGCCAGCAGCGTAGTGGGGGGAATACAGCCTAACTCTGGAAACACCATATATTTT. Translated: CASSVVGGIQPNSGNTIYF.

The chain joins TRBV7-9 to TRBJ2-1; D is possibly TRBD2 (7 bases). The CDR3 runs 14 residues. CDR1 and CDR2 from the germline V gene are SEHNR and FQNEAQ (reference sequence). Trimming took off 0 bases at V and 8 bases at J, with 11 bases between the two ends. The CDR3 nucleotides read TGTGCCAGCAGCTTAGCGGGGGGGCCCGATGAGCAGTTCTTC. Encoded protein: CASSLAGGPDEQFF.

This chain links TRBV7-9 with TRBJ1-1; D is unclear. Trimming took off 5 bases at V and 3 bases at J, with 16 bases between the two ends. The CDR3 totals 15 residues. Germline lookup yields CDR1 SEHNR and CDR2 FQNEAQ (reference sequence). This CDR3 reads CASSPLRGQYTEAFF. The CDR3 coding sequence is TGTGCCAGCAGCCCTCTGCGGGGTCAGTACACTGAAGCTTTCTTT. The whole variable domain, remainder taken from reference TRBV7-9 and TRBJ1-1, is DTGVSQNPRHKITKRGQNVTFRCDPISEHNRLYWYRQTLGQGPEFLTYFQNEAQLEKSRLLSDRFSAERPKGSFSTLEIQRTEQGDSAMYLCASSPLRGQYTEAFFGQGTRLTVV.

J is TRBJ1-5 and V is TRBV7-2; TRBD1 might be the D (5 bases). CDR1 is SGHTA, CDR2 FQGNSA, per germline. V lost 4 bases, J lost 0 bases, and 16 bases lay in between. This CDR3 region has 17 residues. The CDR3 is CASSSGGQGNSNQPQHF. In DNA, the CDR3 is TGTGCCAGCAGCTCGGGCGGGCAGGGAAATAGCAATCAGCCCCAGCATTTT.

This clone turned up a few times. One end of the junction fails to match germline, which may point to a read error. The chain recombines TRBV29-1 with TRBJ2-3, with TRBD1 matching 7 bases. Germline V gene lookup returns CDR1 SQVTM and CDR2 ANQGSEA. The length of the CDR3 is 13 residues. In nucleotides, the CDR3 is TGCAGCGTGGAAGGACAGGCCACCTATACGCAGTATTTT. It is translated as CSVEGQATYTQYF.

This clone was recorded once. V is TRBV7-2 and J is TRBJ2-5; 10 bases are shared with TRBD2. Germline CDR1 SGHTA, CDR2 FQGNSA. V shed 5 bases and J 1 base; nucleotides not matched to a gene: 4. CDR3 size: 15 residues. The CDR3 protein is CASSPTSGPQETQYF. The CDR3 DNA reads as TGTGCCAGCAGCCCGACTAGCGGGCCCCAAGAGACCCAGTACTTC.

V gene TRBV30 combines with J gene TRBJ1-1; D is undetermined. The CDR3 runs 14 residues. Trimming shortened V by 0 bases and J by 0 bases, and 8 bases separated the two germline ends. Germline V gene data show CDR1 as GTSNPN and CDR2 as SVGIG (reference sequence). This CDR3 is CAWSVRSMNTEAFF. CDR3 DNA: TGTGCCTGGAGTGTTCGGTCCATGAACACTGAAGCTTTCTTT.